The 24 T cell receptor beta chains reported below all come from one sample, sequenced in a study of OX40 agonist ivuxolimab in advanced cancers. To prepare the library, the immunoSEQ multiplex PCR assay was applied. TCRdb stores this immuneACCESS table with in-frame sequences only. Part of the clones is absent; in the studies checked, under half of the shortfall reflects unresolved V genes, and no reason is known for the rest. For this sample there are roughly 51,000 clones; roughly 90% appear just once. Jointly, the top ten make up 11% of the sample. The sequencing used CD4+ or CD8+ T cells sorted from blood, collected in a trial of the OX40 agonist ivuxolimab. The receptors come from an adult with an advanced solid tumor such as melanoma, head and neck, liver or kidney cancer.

In DNA, the CDR3 is TGTGCCAGCAGCTCCCCCTCGGACCTCTATAATGAGCAGTTCTTC. Protein product: CASSSPSDLYNEQFF. This chain connects TRBV5-6 to TRBJ2-1; D remains unclear. The V and J ends lost 3 bases and 7 bases respectively, with 17 bases between them. The CDR3 covers 15 residues. Germline loops: CDR1 SGHDT, CDR2 YYEEEE.

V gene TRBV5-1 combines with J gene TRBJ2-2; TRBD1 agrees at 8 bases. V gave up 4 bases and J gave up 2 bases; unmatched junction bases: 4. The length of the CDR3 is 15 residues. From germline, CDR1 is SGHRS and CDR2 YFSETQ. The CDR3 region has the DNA TGCGCCAGCAGCCAGACAGGGGTTAACACCGGGGAGCTGTTTTTT. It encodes CASSQTGVNTGELFF.

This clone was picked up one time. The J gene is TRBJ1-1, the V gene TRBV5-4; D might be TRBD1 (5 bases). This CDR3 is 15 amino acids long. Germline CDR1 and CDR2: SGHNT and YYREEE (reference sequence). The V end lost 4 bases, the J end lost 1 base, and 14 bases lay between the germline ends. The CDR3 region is CASSLGTASNTEAFF. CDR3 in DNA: TGTGCCAGCAGCCTTGGGACCGCTTCGAACACTGAAGCTTTCTTT.

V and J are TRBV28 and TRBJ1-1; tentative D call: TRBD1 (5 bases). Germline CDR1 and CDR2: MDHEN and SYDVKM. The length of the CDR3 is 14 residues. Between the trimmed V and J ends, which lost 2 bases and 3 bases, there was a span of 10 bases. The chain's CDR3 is CASSLVGADTEAFF. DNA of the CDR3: TGTGCCAGCAGTTTAGTCGGGGCGGACACTGAAGCTTTCTTT.

In DNA, the CDR3 is TGTGCCAGCAGGCCTCTCGGGGTTCACGAGCAGTACTTC. Translation gives CASRPLGVHEQYF. The chain combines TRBV27 with TRBJ2-7, with a possible D match to TRBD2 (5 bases). Germline CDR1 reads MNHEY; CDR2 reads SMNVEV (reference sequence). V was clipped by 6 bases and J by 5 bases, with 14 bases between them. CDR3 length equals 13 residues.

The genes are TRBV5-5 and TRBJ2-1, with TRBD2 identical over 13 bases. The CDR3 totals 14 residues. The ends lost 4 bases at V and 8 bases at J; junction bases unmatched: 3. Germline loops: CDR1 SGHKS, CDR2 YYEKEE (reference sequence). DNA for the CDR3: TGTGCCAGCAGCCCAGGGACTAGCGGGGATGAGCAGTTCTTC. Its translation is CASSPGTSGDEQFF.

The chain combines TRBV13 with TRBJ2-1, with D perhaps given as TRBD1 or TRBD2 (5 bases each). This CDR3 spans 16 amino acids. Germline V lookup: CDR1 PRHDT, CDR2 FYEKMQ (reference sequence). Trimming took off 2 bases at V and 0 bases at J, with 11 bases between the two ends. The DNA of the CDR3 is TGTGCCAGCAGCTTAACAGGAGGCCTCTCCTACAATGAGCAGTTCTTC. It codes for CASSLTGGLSYNEQFF.

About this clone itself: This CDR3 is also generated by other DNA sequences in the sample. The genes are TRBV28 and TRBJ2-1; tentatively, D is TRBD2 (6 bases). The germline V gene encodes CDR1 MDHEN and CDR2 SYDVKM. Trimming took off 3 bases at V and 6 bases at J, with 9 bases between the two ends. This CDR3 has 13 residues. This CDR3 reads CASSLAGGNEQFF. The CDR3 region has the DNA TGTGCCAGCAGTTTGGCCGGGGGCAATGAGCAGTTCTTC.

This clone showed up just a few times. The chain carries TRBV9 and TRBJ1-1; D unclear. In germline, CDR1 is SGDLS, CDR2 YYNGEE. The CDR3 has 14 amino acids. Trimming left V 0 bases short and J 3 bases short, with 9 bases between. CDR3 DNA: TGTGCCAGCAGCGTAGAAGGGAGAGACACTGAAGCTTTCTTT. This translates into CASSVEGRDTEAFF.

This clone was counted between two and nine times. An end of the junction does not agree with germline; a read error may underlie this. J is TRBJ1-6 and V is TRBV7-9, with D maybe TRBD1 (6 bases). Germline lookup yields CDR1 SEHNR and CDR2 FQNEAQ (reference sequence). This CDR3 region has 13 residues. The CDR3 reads CASSGTGHSTLHF. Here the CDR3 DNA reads TGTGCCAGCAGCGGCACGGGACATTCAACCCTCCACTTT.

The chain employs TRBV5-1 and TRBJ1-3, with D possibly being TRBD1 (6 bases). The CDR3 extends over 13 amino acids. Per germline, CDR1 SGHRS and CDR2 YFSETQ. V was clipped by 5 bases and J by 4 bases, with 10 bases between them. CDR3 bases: TGCGCCAGCAGTCAGGGGTCCGGAAACACCATATATTTT. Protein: CASSQGSGNTIYF.

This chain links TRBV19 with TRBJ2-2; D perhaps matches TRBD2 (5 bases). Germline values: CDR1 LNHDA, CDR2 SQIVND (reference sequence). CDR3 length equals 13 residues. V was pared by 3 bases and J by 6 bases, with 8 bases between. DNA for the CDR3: TGTGCCAGTAGTATTATCGGGGCCGGGGAGCTGTTTTTT. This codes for CASSIIGAGELFF.

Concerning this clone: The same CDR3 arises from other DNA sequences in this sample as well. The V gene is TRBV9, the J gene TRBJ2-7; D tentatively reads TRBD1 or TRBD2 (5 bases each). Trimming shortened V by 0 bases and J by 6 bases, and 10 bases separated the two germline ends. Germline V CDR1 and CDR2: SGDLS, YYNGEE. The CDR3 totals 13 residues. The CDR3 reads CASSVALGGEQYV. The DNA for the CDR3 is TGTGCCAGCAGCGTAGCTCTTGGGGGCGAGCAGTACGTC.

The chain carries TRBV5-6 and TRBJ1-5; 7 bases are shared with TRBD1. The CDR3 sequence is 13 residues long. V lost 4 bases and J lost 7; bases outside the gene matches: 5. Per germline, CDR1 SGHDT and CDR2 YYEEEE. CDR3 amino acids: CASSREGAQPQHF. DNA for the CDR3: TGTGCCAGCAGCCGTGAGGGGGCGCAGCCCCAGCATTTT.

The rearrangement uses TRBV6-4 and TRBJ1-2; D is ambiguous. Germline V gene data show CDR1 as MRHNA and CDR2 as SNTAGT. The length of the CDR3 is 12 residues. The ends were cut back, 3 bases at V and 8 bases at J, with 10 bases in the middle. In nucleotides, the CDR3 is TGTGCCAGCAGTGAAGGGAAAGGCGGCTACACCTTC. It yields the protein CASSEGKGGYTF.

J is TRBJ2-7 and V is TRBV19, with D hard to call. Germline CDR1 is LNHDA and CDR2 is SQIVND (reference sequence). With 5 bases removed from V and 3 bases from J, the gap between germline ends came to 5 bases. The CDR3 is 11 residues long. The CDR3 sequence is CASSAGYEQYF. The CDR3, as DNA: TGTGCCAGTAGTGCCGGCTACGAGCAGTACTTC. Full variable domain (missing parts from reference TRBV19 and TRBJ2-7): DGGITQSPKYLFRKEGQNVTLSCEQNLNHDAMYWYRQDPGQGLRLIYYSQIVNDFQKGDIAEGYSVSREKKESFPLTVTSAQKNPTAFYLCASSAGYEQYFGPGTRLTVT.

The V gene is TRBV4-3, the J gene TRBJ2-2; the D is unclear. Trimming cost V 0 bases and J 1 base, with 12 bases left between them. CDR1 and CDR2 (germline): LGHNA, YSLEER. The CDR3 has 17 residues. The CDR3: CASSQDRWIGNTGELFF. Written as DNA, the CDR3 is TGCGCCAGCAGCCAAGATAGGTGGATAGGGAACACCGGGGAGCTGTTTTTT.

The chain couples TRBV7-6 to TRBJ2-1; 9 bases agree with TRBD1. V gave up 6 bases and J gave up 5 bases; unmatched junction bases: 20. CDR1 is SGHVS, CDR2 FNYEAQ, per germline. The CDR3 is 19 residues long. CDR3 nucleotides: TGTGCCAGCAGTTCAAAACAGGGGGCTAACAGTGGGTATAACAATGAGCAGTTCTTC. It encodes CASSSKQGANSGYNNEQFF.

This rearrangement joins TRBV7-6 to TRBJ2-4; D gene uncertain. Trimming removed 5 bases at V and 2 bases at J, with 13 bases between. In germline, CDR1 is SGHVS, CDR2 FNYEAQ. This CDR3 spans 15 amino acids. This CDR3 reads CASSPGPDPKNIQYF. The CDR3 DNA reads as TGTGCCAGCAGCCCCGGGCCGGACCCCAAAAACATTCAGTACTTC.

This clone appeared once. Here the CDR3 reads CASSFTQGAGNEQFF. The DNA of the CDR3 is TGCGCCAGCAGCTTTACCCAGGGGGCCGGGAATGAGCAGTTCTTC. V usage is TRBV5-1 and J usage is TRBJ2-1; 8 bases map to TRBD1. V shed 2 bases, J shed 7 bases, and the junction held 8 bases outside the gene matches. The germline CDR1 and CDR2 sequences are SGHRS and YFSETQ. The CDR3 has 15 residues.

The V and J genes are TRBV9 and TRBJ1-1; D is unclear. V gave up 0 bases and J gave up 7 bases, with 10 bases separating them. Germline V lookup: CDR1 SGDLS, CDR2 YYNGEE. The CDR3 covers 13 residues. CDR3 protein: CASSVVRGGEAFF. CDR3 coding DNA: TGTGCCAGCAGCGTAGTTCGGGGAGGTGAAGCTTTCTTT.

CDR3 sequence reads: CASSSLPGTDEAFF. The CDR3 bases are TGTGCCAGCAGCTCCCTTCCAGGGACCGATGAAGCTTTCTTT. The chain carries TRBV5-5 and TRBJ1-1, with D maybe TRBD1 (5 bases). The CDR3 sequence is 14 residues long. Trimming pared 3 bases from V and 7 bases from J, leaving 16 bases between. Germline lookup yields CDR1 SGHKS and CDR2 YYEKEE (reference sequence).

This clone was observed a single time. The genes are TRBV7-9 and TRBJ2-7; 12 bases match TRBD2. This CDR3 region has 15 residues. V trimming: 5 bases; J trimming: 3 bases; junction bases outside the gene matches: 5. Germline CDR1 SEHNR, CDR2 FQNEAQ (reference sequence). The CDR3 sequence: CASSRTSGEIYEQYF. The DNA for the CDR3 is TGTGCCAGCAGCCGGACTAGCGGGGAGATCTACGAGCAGTACTTC. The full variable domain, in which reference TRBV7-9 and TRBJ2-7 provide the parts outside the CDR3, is DTGVSQNPRHKITKRGQNVTFRCDPISEHNRLYWYRQTLGQGPEFLTYFQNEAQLEKSRLLSDRFSAERPKGSFSTLEIQRTEQGDSAMYLCASSRTSGEIYEQYFGPGTRLTVT.

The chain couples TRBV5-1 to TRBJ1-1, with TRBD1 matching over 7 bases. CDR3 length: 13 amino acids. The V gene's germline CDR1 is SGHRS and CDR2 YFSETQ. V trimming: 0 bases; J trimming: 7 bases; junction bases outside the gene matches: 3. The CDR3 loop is CASSLDGTVEAFF. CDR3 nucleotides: TGCGCCAGCAGCTTGGATGGGACAGTTGAAGCTTTCTTT.